The 21 T cell receptor beta chains reported below all come from one sample, sequenced in a study of OX40 agonist ivuxolimab in advanced cancers. The library was built by means of the immunoSEQ multiplex PCR assay. TCRdb obtained this table from immuneACCESS and retained in-frame rearrangements with V and J assigned. These tables miss some clones; where compared with another copy, unresolved V genes account for less than half of the shortfall, and the remainder is unexplained. The sample table shows 99,000 or so clones, and 85% to 95% are seen once. 0.26% of the sample is held by the ten biggest clonotypes. Sequencing was performed on CD4+ or CD8+ T cells sorted from blood, taken in a trial of the OX40 agonist ivuxolimab. The receptors originated from an adult with an advanced solid tumor such as melanoma, head and neck, liver or kidney cancer.

On this clone itself: One end of the junction is discordant with germline, which a read error may explain. The V and J genes are TRBV7-7 and TRBJ2-1; D is ambiguous. Germline-derived CDR1 and CDR2 are SSHAT and FNYEAQ (reference sequence). This CDR3 is 13 amino acids long. The CDR3, as DNA: TGTGCTAGCAGCTTTCTTCCGGGCAATGAGCAGTTCTTC. It codes for CASSFLPGNEQFF.

As DNA, the CDR3 is TGTGCCAGCAGCTTACTCGGGGGCAGAACTGGAAACACCATATATTTT. It yields the protein CASSLLGGRTGNTIYF. V is TRBV11-2 and J is TRBJ1-3; D possibly corresponds to TRBD1 (6 bases). Trimming stripped 2 bases from V and 2 bases from J, with 13 bases between. Looked up from germline, CDR1 is SGHAT and CDR2 is FQNNGV. There are 16 residues in the CDR3.

The J gene is TRBJ1-1, the V gene TRBV29-1; a weak D match, TRBD1 (5 bases). This CDR3 contains 14 residues. Germline V gene sequence: CDR1 SQVTM, CDR2 ANQGSEA. Trimming stripped 3 bases from V and 4 bases from J, with 15 bases between. The CDR3 DNA follows: TGCAGCGTTGACAGGCCAGGGTGGGGCACTGAAGCTTTCTTT. This sequence encodes CSVDRPGWGTEAFF.

V gene TRBV9 combines with J gene TRBJ1-2; 9 bases agree with TRBD1. Per germline, CDR1 SGDLS and CDR2 YYNGEE. The J segment lost 5 bases and the V segment lost 3 bases, leaving 5 bases of the junction unmatched. This CDR3 has 14 amino acids. The CDR3 DNA is TGTGCCAGCAGCGGACACAGGGGGCGATATGGCTACACCTTC. Translated: CASSGHRGRYGYTF.

The gene calls are TRBV28 and TRBJ2-6; TRBD1 or TRBD2 may be the D gene (6 bases each). The CDR3 is 19 residues long. CDR1 and CDR2 from the germline V gene are MDHEN and SYDVKM. V lost 6 bases and J 0 bases, leaving 21 bases between the germline ends. The CDR3: CASSSAYGGLSSGANVLTF. The CDR3 nucleotides read TGTGCCAGCAGCTCCGCCTATGGGGGGCTAAGCTCTGGGGCCAACGTCCTGACTTTC.

The chain is built from TRBV15 and TRBJ1-5, with 9 bases identical to TRBD1. V shed 0 bases, J shed 5 bases, and the junction held 2 bases outside the gene matches. CDR3 length equals 15 residues. Germline V lookup: CDR1 LNHNV, CDR2 YYDKDF (reference sequence). The CDR3 DNA is TGTGCCACCAGCAGAGACAACAGGGGGCATCAGCCCCAGCATTTT. This codes for CATSRDNRGHQPQHF.

The chain uses TRBV15 and TRBJ1-5; D is unclear. The germline V and J ends were trimmed by 4 bases and 4 bases, with 14 bases remaining between them. CDR1 and CDR2 (germline): LNHNV, YYDKDF (reference sequence). There are 15 residues in the CDR3. CDR3 sequence (DNA): TGTGCCACCAGCATCGGCGGTGGCGTGAATCAGCCCCAGCATTTT. This encodes CATSIGGGVNQPQHF.

The CDR3 sequence is CASRPTSGKYNEQFF. The CDR3 region has the DNA TGTGCCAGCAGACCTACTAGCGGGAAATACAATGAGCAGTTCTTC. J is TRBJ2-1 and V is TRBV6-6; 10 bases map to TRBD2. Germline trimming cut 6 bases from V and 4 bases from J; bases unmatched to any gene: 6. The CDR3 extends over 15 amino acids. CDR1 MNHNY and CDR2 SVGAGI come from the germline V gene (reference sequence).

This clone was picked up one time. This chain links TRBV30 with TRBJ1-4; D gene ambiguous. Trimming pared 2 bases from V and 2 bases from J, leaving 12 bases between. The CDR3 extends over 15 amino acids. The germline gives CDR1 GTSNPN, CDR2 SVGIG (reference sequence). The CDR3 DNA is TGTGCCTGGAGTTCTGACGCCGGGACTAATGAAAAACTGTTTTTT. Translating it yields CAWSSDAGTNEKLFF.

On this clone itself: Other nucleotide sequences from this sample produce the same CDR3. The rearrangement links TRBV6-5 to TRBJ2-7; TRBD2 might be the D (5 bases). Trimming stripped 3 bases from V and 7 bases from J, with 7 bases between. The CDR3 spans 11 residues. The germline gives CDR1 MNHEY, CDR2 SVGAGI. This CDR3 is CASSYRGEQYF. CDR3 sequence (DNA): TGTGCCAGCAGTTATCGAGGGGAGCAGTACTTC.

The chain combines TRBV9 with TRBJ2-4; no clear D gene. CDR1 is SGDLS and CDR2 is YYNGEE in the germline V gene. With 7 bases removed from V and 5 bases from J, the gap between germline ends came to 10 bases. The CDR3 is 12 amino acids. In DNA, the CDR3 is TGTGCCAGCGGGGATGGGGAAAACATTCAGTACTTC. Translating gives CASGDGENIQYF.

The CDR3 DNA reads as TGTGCCTGGTCGGGGACAGGGGGTCCGCCCCAGCATTTT. Translated, it gives CAWSGTGGPPQHF. The rearrangement uses TRBV30 and TRBJ1-5; 11 bases match TRBD1. J lost 9 bases, V lost 5 bases, and 6 bases had no gene match. The germline V gene encodes CDR1 GTSNPN and CDR2 SVGIG (reference sequence). The CDR3 has 13 residues.

The chain carries TRBV28 and TRBJ1-2; D gene unclear. Germline V gives CDR1 MDHEN, CDR2 SYDVKM. CDR3 length: 12 residues. V dropped 2 bases and J dropped 5 bases, with 6 bases sitting between them. This CDR3 is CASSLMGYGYTF. CDR3 nucleotide sequence: TGTGCCAGCAGTTTAATGGGTTATGGCTACACCTTC.

Comment on this clone: This specimen includes other DNA sequences encoding the same CDR3. J is TRBJ2-7 and V is TRBV18; D remains ambiguous. Per germline, CDR1 KGHSH and CDR2 LQKENI. The CDR3 length is 13 residues. V lost 3 bases to trimming and J lost 0 bases, with 6 bases between them. The CDR3 sequence: CASSPPSSYEQYV. The CDR3 coding sequence is TGTGCCAGCTCACCTCCGAGCTCCTACGAGCAGTACGTC.

The V call is TRBV5-6, the J call TRBJ2-3; no definite D call. Germline-derived CDR1 and CDR2 are SGHDT and YYEEEE. Trimming removed 4 bases at V and 5 bases at J, with 20 bases between. The CDR3 has 16 residues. The chain's CDR3 is CASSELKGSLGDTQYF. For the CDR3, the DNA is TGTGCCAGCAGCGAACTAAAAGGGTCCCTAGGAGATACGCAGTATTTT.

This chain connects TRBV18 to TRBJ2-3; D is unresolved. The CDR3 spans 16 residues. CDR1 is KGHSH, CDR2 LQKENI, per germline. Trimming cost V 3 bases and J 0 bases, with 13 bases left between them. This CDR3 reads CASSPWAETSTDTQYF. The CDR3, as DNA: TGTGCCAGCTCACCTTGGGCGGAGACTAGCACAGATACGCAGTATTTT.

The rearrangement uses TRBV28 and TRBJ1-3; D is undetermined. The germline V and J ends were trimmed by 11 bases and 1 base, with 12 bases remaining between them. The CDR3 contains 13 residues. Germline-derived CDR1 and CDR2 are MDHEN and SYDVKM. The CDR3 nucleotides read TGTGCCTTTGAGAGGGCATCTGGAAACACCATATATTTT. It is translated as CAFERASGNTIYF.

The chain joins TRBV14 to TRBJ2-3, with 14 positions matching TRBD2. V was clipped by 3 bases and J by 5 bases; unmatched bases: 4. CDR1 is SGHDN and CDR2 is FVKESK in the germline V gene. This CDR3 comprises 16 residues. CDR3 amino acids: CASSQGGLAGGDTQYF. CDR3 sequence (DNA): TGTGCCAGCAGCCAGGGCGGACTAGCGGGAGGAGATACGCAGTATTTT. The variable domain in full, completed from reference TRBV14 and TRBJ2-3, reads EAGVTQFPSHSVIEKGQTVTLRCDPISGHDNLYWYRRVMGKEIKFLLHFVKESKQDESGMPNNRFLAERTGGTYSTLKVQPAELEDSGVYFCASSQGGLAGGDTQYFGPGTRLTVL.

V gene TRBV5-1 combines with J gene TRBJ1-1; D gene unclear. Germline lookup yields CDR1 SGHRS and CDR2 YFSETQ. CDR3 size: 13 residues. V was clipped by 4 bases and J by 1 base, with 8 bases between them. CDR3 in amino acids: CASSPNRNTEAFF. The CDR3 DNA is TGCGCCAGCAGCCCTAACAGGAACACTGAAGCTTTCTTT.

The genes are TRBV6-5 and TRBJ2-5; the match to TRBD2 covers 7 bases. The germline CDR1 and CDR2 sequences are MNHEY and SVGAGI. The CDR3 is 16 amino acids. After removal of 0 bases from V and 3 bases from J, the junction contained 7 bases not matched to a gene. The CDR3 here is CASSYSLADTEETQYF. Here the CDR3 DNA reads TGTGCCAGCAGTTACTCCCTAGCGGATACTGAAGAGACCCAGTACTTC.

The rearrangement links TRBV14 to TRBJ2-5; no definite D call. CDR1 is SGHDN, CDR2 FVKESK, per germline. V lost 0 bases and J 5 bases, leaving 7 bases between the germline ends. This CDR3 is 13 amino acids long. The CDR3 DNA reads TGTGCCAGCAGCCAAGATCGTATGGAGACCCAGTACTTC. Translation gives CASSQDRMETQYF.